These 7 T cell receptor beta chains originate from one sample sequenced in a study of T cells in Graves' hyperthyroidism and ophthalmopathy. RNA transcripts gave rise to amplified TCR beta CDR3 regions. First-round RT-PCR of the TCR CDR3 relied on the HTBI primer set. MiXCR, applied by TCRdb to the multiplex PCR reads, yields one record per CDR3 protein. Seen here are approximately 430,000 distinct CDR3 sequences, around a sixth observed once, and the top ten hold around 7.7%. Sequencing was done on a sample of blood. These receptors were collected from a woman younger than 30 with Graves' hyperthyroidism.

This clonotype was counted at least ten times. V and J are TRBV20-1 and TRBJ2-5; 12 bases agree with TRBD2. This CDR3 region has 16 residues. Germline values: CDR1 DFQATT, CDR2 SNEGSKA (reference sequence). The J segment lost 6 bases and the V segment lost 0 bases, leaving 8 bases of the junction unmatched. CDR3 amino acids: CSARDQTSGSVKTQYF. CDR3 in DNA: TGCAGTGCTAGAGATCAGACTAGCGGGAGCGTCAAGACCCAGTACTTC.

Many counts were recorded for this clonotype. DNA of the CDR3: TGTGCCACCACCAAACGAGAAGGGAGAGAGACCCAGTACTTC. Protein: CATTKREGRETQYF. The V and J genes are TRBV15 and TRBJ2-5; a weak D match, TRBD2 (5 bases). The CDR3 runs 14 residues. Germline V gene lookup returns CDR1 LNHNV and CDR2 YYDKDF (reference sequence). V was cut by 7 bases and J by 4 bases, with 16 bases left in between. Variable domain in full (rest from reference TRBV15 and TRBJ2-5): DAMVIQNPRYQVTQFGKPVTLSCSQTLNHNVMYWYQQKSSQAPKLLFHYYDKDFNNEADTPDNFQSRRPNTSFCFLDIRSPGLGDTAMYLCATTKREGRETQYFGPGTRLLVL.

A remark on this clonotype: A much more abundant neighbour one base away suggests this may be a read error. The DNA of the CDR3 is TGTGTCAGCAGTTACCCATTAGACTTACTGGGAAGGGAGACCCAGTACTTC. Its translation is CVSSYPLDLLGRETQYF. The chain has TRBV6-2 or TRBV6-3 and TRBJ2-5; D not certain. Germline V CDR1 and CDR2: MNHEY, SVGEGT. This CDR3 contains 17 residues.

This sequence joins TRBV7-9 and TRBJ2-5, with TRBD2 matching 7 bases. The V segment lost 5 bases and the J segment 3 bases; nucleotides outside the gene matches: 9. This CDR3 contains 15 residues. The germline V gene encodes CDR1 SEHNR and CDR2 FQNEAQ (reference sequence). CDR3 protein: CASSPSGTTKETQYF. CDR3 coding DNA: TGTGCCAGCAGCCCGAGCGGGACCACGAAAGAGACCCAGTACTTC.

This clonotype came up many times. The chain has TRBV6-1 and TRBJ1-2; D is unclear. Germline V gene lookup returns CDR1 MNHNS and CDR2 SASEGT. This CDR3 region has 14 residues. V lost 1 base, J lost 7 bases, and 13 bases lay in between. The CDR3 region is CASSEGRRTGGYTF. CDR3 coding DNA: TGTGCCAGCAGTGAAGGACGGCGGACCGGTGGCTACACCTTC.

V gene TRBV5-1 combines with J gene TRBJ2-5; D may be TRBD2 (6 bases). Deletions cut 4 bases from V and 0 bases from J, with 19 bases between. Germline assignment: CDR1 SGHRS and CDR2 YFSETQ. This CDR3 region has 17 residues. The CDR3 reads CASSRAEGRPYQETQYF. CDR3 DNA sequence: TGCGCCAGCAGCAGGGCGGAGGGGAGACCCTACCAAGAGACCCAGTACTTC.

There are many counts of this clonotype. The CDR3 nucleotides are TGTGCCAGCAGTGGACTAGCGGGAGCCCTTGAGCAGTTCTTC. Its translation: CASSGLAGALEQFF. V is TRBV6-1 and J is TRBJ2-1; 12 bases line up with TRBD2. The CDR3 is 14 amino acids. The germline V gene encodes CDR1 MNHNS and CDR2 SASEGT. V trimming: 4 bases; J trimming: 9 bases; junction bases outside the gene matches: 4.